This TCR beta chain came from a study of metastatic and nonmetastatic thyroid tumors. Study overall: Comparison of repertoires was carried out across blood and tumor or nodule tissue from malignant and benign thyroid patients. Findings and limits, study-wide: In blood and tumor, TCR beta diversity was reportedly significantly higher in malignant thyroid tumors than in benign nodules.

Germline CDR1 and CDR2: SGHTA and FQGTGA. The CDR3 consists of 14 residues. V dropped 5 bases and J dropped 4 bases, with 9 bases sitting between them. With regard to this clone: Its target is unknown.

Original data processing: It was from CDR3 differences across clinicopathological groups that a distant-metastasis classifier for papillary thyroid cancer was built. TCRdb reprocessed the PCR reads using MiXCR. In this record, the V and J calls reflect TCRdb's handling and not the investigators' own analysis. The sample consists of about 16,000 clones, about 29% of them appearing once. Every patient underwent thyroid surgery untreated. This sequence originates from a male donor with papillary thyroid cancer or a benign thyroid nodule (not recorded which). Some clones in this sample may be carry-over from other donors' samples. V gene TRBV7-3 combines with J gene TRBJ2-6, with D possibly matching TRBD2 (6 bases). Input material: tumor tissue. The CDR3 nucleotides are TGTGCCAGCAGCCGGACTACCGGGGCCAACGTCCTGACTTTC. Its translation is CASSRTTGANVLTF.